Presented here are 10 T cell receptor beta chains from one specimen sequenced in a study of T cell changes during pregnancy in multiple sclerosis. Data came from immunoSEQ multiplex PCR; TCRdb stores just in-frame clones and leaves some out. The sample holds tens of thousands of clones, around nine tenths seen once. The starting material was CD4+ T cells from peripheral blood mononuclear cells, obtained in the third trimester of pregnancy. The receptors here all came from a female donor with multiple sclerosis, enrolled in a pregnancy study.

This clone was found once. This sequence joins TRBV27 and TRBJ2-7; TRBD1 matches 9 bases. Germline trimming cut 3 bases from V and 2 bases from J; bases unmatched to any gene: 2. CDR1 MNHEY and CDR2 SMNVEV come from the germline V gene (reference sequence). The CDR3 length is 14 residues. CDR3 DNA sequence: TGTGCCAGCAGTTTGCGGGACAGGGCCTACGAGCAGTACTTC. Translated: CASSLRDRAYEQYF.

This rearrangement joins TRBV20-1 to TRBJ2-7; D is possibly TRBD2 (5 bases). This CDR3 has 11 amino acids. The germline V gene encodes CDR1 DFQATT and CDR2 SNEGSKA (reference sequence). Trimming stripped 7 bases from V and 2 bases from J, with 9 bases between. The CDR3 nucleotides are TGCAGTGAGCGCGGGCCCTACGAGCAGTACTTC. Residues: CSERGPYEQYF.

The chain combines TRBV4-3 with TRBJ2-6; 9 bases match TRBD1. The CDR3 spans 18 residues. The V gene's germline CDR1 is LGHNA and CDR2 YSLEER. V lost 2 bases to trimming and J lost 4 bases; unmatched junction nucleotides: 9. DNA of the CDR3: TGCGCCAGCAGCCAACGTCCCGGGACAGGGAGCGGGGCCAACGTCCTGACTTTC. Encoded protein: CASSQRPGTGSGANVLTF.

The chain carries TRBV7-9 and TRBJ1-5; TRBD1 matches 7 bases. The CDR3 contains 15 residues. The J segment lost 6 bases and the V segment lost 4 bases, leaving 9 bases of the junction unmatched. Germline loops: CDR1 SEHNR, CDR2 FQNEAQ (reference sequence). CDR3 residues: CASSSRDSVSQPQHF. CDR3 sequence (DNA): TGTGCCAGCAGCTCCCGGGACAGCGTTAGTCAGCCCCAGCATTTT.

The rearrangement links TRBV19 to TRBJ1-5; TRBD1 matches at 7 bases. V shed 9 bases, J shed 0 bases, and the junction held 11 bases outside the gene matches. CDR1 LNHDA and CDR2 SQIVND come from the germline V gene (reference sequence). The CDR3 extends over 16 amino acids. The CDR3 DNA follows: TGTGCCAGCCCGCCCGGGACAGCACCTAGCAATCAGCCCCAGCATTTT. Translation gives CASPPGTAPSNQPQHF.

This chain joins TRBV12-5 and TRBJ2-2; no firm D call. The CDR3 has 14 residues. Germline-derived CDR1 and CDR2 are LGHNT and FRNRAP. V lost 6 bases, J lost 3 bases, and 11 bases lay in between. The chain's CDR3 is CASGAAVYTGELFF. The CDR3 bases are TGTGCTAGTGGGGCCGCCGTATACACCGGGGAGCTGTTTTTT.

The chain couples TRBV28 to TRBJ2-3, with TRBD2 as a possible D gene (5 bases). Per the germline V gene, CDR1 is MDHEN and CDR2 is SYDVKM. V lost 3 bases to trimming and J lost 4 bases, with 17 bases between them. The CDR3 has 16 residues. CDR3 nucleotide sequence: TGTGCCAGCAGTTTGTTTAGCGTCCAAGGTGCAGATACGCAGTATTTT. Its translation is CASSLFSVQGADTQYF.

The chain employs TRBV14 and TRBJ2-5; no clear D. V lost 1 base and J 4 bases, leaving 13 bases between the germline ends. The V gene's germline CDR1 is SGHDN and CDR2 FVKESK. There are 15 residues in the CDR3. This CDR3 reads CASSQAGAPSETQYF. DNA of the CDR3: TGTGCCAGCAGCCAAGCTGGAGCCCCGTCAGAGACCCAGTACTTC.

This chain links TRBV29-1 with TRBJ2-3; D is undetermined. Germline lookup yields CDR1 SQVTM and CDR2 ANQGSEA. The length of the CDR3 is 11 residues. Deletions cut 0 bases from V and 8 bases from J, with 6 bases between. CDR3 amino acids: CSVEDLATQYF. DNA for the CDR3: TGCAGCGTTGAAGATCTGGCTACGCAGTATTTT.

The V call is TRBV5-1, the J call TRBJ2-3; D is unclear. The CDR3 has 14 residues. Germline V gene lookup returns CDR1 SGHRS and CDR2 YFSETQ. Trimming shortened V by 0 bases and J by 2 bases, and 7 bases separated the two germline ends. The DNA for the CDR3 is TGCGCCAGCAGCTTGGGCGGAGCCACAGATACGCAGTATTTT. It yields the protein CASSLGGATDTQYF.